The following is a T cell receptor beta chain sequence with its context. Its target antigen remains unknown. Base-call qualities are not available, and no considerably larger clone is one nucleotide away. TCRbeta CDR3 regions were amplified from genomic DNA by means of the immunoSEQ Assay, a bias-controlled multiplex PCR. Under the source paper's analysis protocol: Within the assay, amplification of reference gene primers was used to estimate how many nucleated cells each sample contained. Sequence reads were collapsed and filtered to measure the absolute abundance of every unique TCRbeta CDR3 rearrangement. For each sample, productive Simpson clonality was calculated as the square root of Simpson's diversity index across productive rearrangements. TCRdb took this table from immuneACCESS and kept in-frame rearrangements with V and J called. Such tables lack part of the clones; where checked against another copy, unresolved V genes explain under half of the gap, and the rest is unexplained. From that table come the V and J calls and clone size; the DNA was used to work out D and trimming. The sample table holds 150,000 to 200,000 clones, of which 75% to 90% were seen once. The ten most abundant clones make up 3.3% of the sample.

This sample is part of a study of blood T cell repertoires in COVID-19 (dated by TCRdb to the early 2020s). About the study as a whole: Samples covering the acute and convalescent phases of COVID-19 were provided by collaborators in the United States, Italy and Spain. The material from the prospective study consisted of cDNA or gDNA derived from T cells, B-cell-depleted T cells, or PBMCs. Deeply sampled blood TCRbeta repertoires from subjects exposed to, actively infected with, or recovered from COVID-19 were included in the dataset. The repertoires were made available in a free public database intended to serve as a resource for research on the immune response to SARS-CoV-2. Samples came from the ongoing ImmuneRACE study (first 160 participants) plus 1,254 subjects from 6 global collaborators. Sample metadata almost always included a de-identified subject ID, COVID-19 status, age in years and sex. Where available, HLA class I and class II types were taken from metadata supplied by the sample provider and were not determined by assay-based typing.

Study-wide findings and limitations: How much clinical and demographic metadata was included differed by source and by participant, and the metadata was provided uncurated.

Collaborating institutions collected whole blood in K2EDTA tubes following their own protocols. Collaborator samples were shipped for TCRbeta analysis as frozen whole blood, isolated PBMCs, or DNA extracted from either sample type. V drops 8 bases and J drops 2 bases, leaving 16 bases in between. The CDR3 holds 15 amino acids from the cysteine to the phenylalanine. The entry retains the CDR3 DNA only, 45 bases that are in frame from base 1. Taken from the germline V gene (reference sequence), the CDR1 and CDR2 loops are LNHNV and YYDKDF. This sequence uses TRBV15 and TRBJ1-5; the D gene cannot be resolved reliably. This sequence was found in a man in his 60s with acute or convalescent COVID-19. Sequenced material: peripheral blood. The CDR3 protein is CATAAMSVRNQPQHF. The DNA sequence follows: TGTGCCACCGCGGCGATGAGTGTACGCAATCAGCCCCAGCATTTT.